The clone carrying this T cell receptor beta chain was seen a handful of times. Its antigen remains unknown. This specimen belongs to a study of human T cells and chemical hapten exposure. Study overall: Yields of TCR per sample differed, chiefly owing to small differences in pooled library volume.

Unfractionated whole blood was the source of the extracted total RNA. Within the library, unique molecular identifiers were attached to each individual cDNA molecule. Original processing notes: Samples ranged from 23,224 to 690,600 TCRs, with a median of approximately 100,000. TCRdb ran MiXCR on the 5' RACE reads and lists one entry per CDR3 protein. The V and J calls and clone size are TCRdb's, not the authors'. This sample has 75,000 or so distinct CDR3 sequences; 15% to 20% occur once, and the top ten carry about 6.5%. Study results and caveats: TCRs whose frequency exceeded 1 in 1000 remained the same following DPC sensitization.

Deletions cut 7 bases from V and 5 bases from J, with 23 bases between. The V gene's germline CDR1 is PRHDT and CDR2 FYEKMQ (reference sequence). The CDR3 length is 16 residues. The rearrangement uses TRBV13 and TRBJ1-2, with D possibly TRBD1 on 5 matching bases. This receptor was obtained from a female donor in good health. The CDR3 region has the DNA TGTGCCAGCACCACCCTTCGGGACCGGATGTTTTATGGCTACACCTTC. The encoded protein is CASTTLRDRMFYGYTF.